This T cell receptor beta chain appears in the sequencing data of a study of CD4 T cells in relation to SARS-CoV-2 and coronaviruses. Worth noting for this clone: The antigen is unknown.

Before the COVID-19 pandemic, during about 2010-2018, CD4+ T cells were taken from unexposed donors. Isolation of CD4+ T cells took place after about 9 days in culture. Each well had approximately 2 million PBMCs in about 5% human AB serum with IL-2. The CDR3 is 14 amino acids. Per germline, CDR1 SNHLY and CDR2 FYNNEI. The junction had 3 bases not matched to a gene; V was cut back by 7 bases and J by 4 bases. The table came from immunoSEQ multiplex PCR; TCRdb's copy has only in-frame clones and leaves some out. The sample has 20,000 to 25,000 clones; around 72% are singletons. The sequence was obtained from a human donor in good health. The chain carries TRBV2 and TRBJ1-5; 11 nucleotides align to TRBD1. Specimen: CD4+ T cells from PBMCs, cultured in vitro. CDR3 sequence reads: CASTGQGANQPQHF. CDR3 bases: TGTGCCAGCACCGGACAGGGGGCGAATCAGCCCCAGCATTTT. Based on the CDR3 plus reference TRBV2 and TRBJ1-5, the full variable domain is EPEVTQTPSHQVTQMGQEVILRCVPISNHLYFYWYRQILGQKVEFLVSFYNNEISEKSEIFDDQFSVERPDGSNFTLKIRSTKLEDSAMYFCASTGQGANQPQHFGDGTRLSIL.